Shown below are 10 T cell receptor beta chains from a single sample sequenced in a study of T cell repertoires in cytomegalovirus infection. No antigen has been assigned to these receptors. From the reads, TCRdb called clonotypes with MiXCR, one entry per CDR3 protein. The repertoire holds about 920,000 distinct CDR3 sequences, with around 30% as singletons. Sequences were derived from cultured CD8+ T cells from PBMCs, sampled from culture after CMV antigen stimulation. These receptors were taken from a human donor in good health (CMV status not recorded). Some clones in this sample may be carry-over from other donors' samples.

This clonotype was seen more than once but under ten times. The rearrangement links TRBV12-3 or TRBV12-4 to TRBJ2-1; no clear D. Trimming stripped 7 bases from V and 0 bases from J, with 7 bases between. CDR3 length: 13 residues. This CDR3 is CASTRLSYNEQFF. The CDR3 bases are TGTGCCAGCACCCGTCTCTCCTACAATGAGCAGTTCTTC.

This clonotype was picked up a small number of times. The chain employs TRBV11-2 and TRBJ1-1; the match to TRBD1 covers 7 bases. The germline CDR1 and CDR2 sequences are SGHAT and FQNNGV. With 5 bases clipped from V and 6 bases from J, the junction kept 9 bases outside the gene matches. CDR3 size: 14 residues. The CDR3 DNA reads as TGTGCCAGCAGCCGACAGGGAGGGAAAGCTGAAGCTTTCTTT. It is translated as CASSRQGGKAEAFF.

This clonotype has just a few counts. The chain couples TRBV7-6 to TRBJ2-5; TRBD1 aligns across 10 bases. Germline-derived CDR1 and CDR2 are SGHVS and FNYEAQ. CDR3 length: 16 amino acids. J lost 2 bases, V lost 4 bases, and 7 bases had no gene match. The CDR3 region has the DNA TGTGCCAGCAGCTCCCCCGACAGGGGGCGACAAGAGACCCAGTACTTC. Translating gives CASSSPDRGRQETQYF. The variable domain in full, completed from reference TRBV7-6 and TRBJ2-5, reads GAGVSQSPRYKVTKRGQDVALRCDPISGHVSLYWYRQALGQGPEFLTYFNYEAQQDKSGLPNDRFSAERPEGSISTLTIQRTEQRDSAMYRCASSSPDRGRQETQYFGPGTRLLVL.

Concerning this clonotype itself: It may be a read error: a sequence one base away is much more abundant. The chain has TRBV7-6 and TRBJ2-2, with D possibly matching TRBD1 (5 bases). Germline V lookup: CDR1 SGHVS, CDR2 FNYEAQ. The CDR3 consists of 16 residues. CDR3 sequence: CASSLGPGRNAGELFF. CDR3 bases: TGTGCTAGCAGCTTAGGTCCAGGGCGAAACGCCGGGGAGCTGTTTTTT.

Only a few counts were recorded for this clonotype. The CDR3 coding sequence is TGCAGTGCTAGAGATAGGACTACACGAGTTCCTGAAGCTTTCTTT. It translates to CSARDRTTRVPEAFF. This rearrangement joins TRBV20-1 to TRBJ1-1; D gene uncertain. Germline assignment: CDR1 DFQATT and CDR2 SNEGSKA (reference sequence). The CDR3 spans 15 residues. Trimming shortened V by 0 bases and J by 6 bases, and 17 bases separated the two germline ends.

The sample holds a few counts of this clonotype. V gene TRBV19 combines with J gene TRBJ2-1; 7 bases fit TRBD2. The CDR3 is 17 amino acids. The junction had 10 bases not matched to a gene; V was cut back by 1 base and J by 4 bases. CDR1 LNHDA and CDR2 SQIVND come from the germline V gene (reference sequence). CDR3 in DNA: TGTGCCAGTAGTATAGGGGAGGGATTTTCGTATTACAATGAGCAGTTCTTC. It encodes CASSIGEGFSYYNEQFF.

In DNA form, the CDR3 reads TGTGCCAGCACCTTGGCGTTCGGGGTGGAGACCCAGTACTTC. This translates into CASTLAFGVETQYF. The rearrangement links TRBV6-2 or TRBV6-3 to TRBJ2-5; possibly TRBD2 for D (5 bases). Germline CDR1 MNHEY, CDR2 SVGEGT. V was pared by 7 bases and J by 5 bases, with 17 bases between. The CDR3 spans 14 residues.

This clonotype was recorded many times. J is TRBJ2-2 and V is TRBV7-2; D is perhaps TRBD1 (5 bases). V lost 1 base and J 0 bases, leaving 9 bases between the germline ends. The CDR3 contains 16 residues. Germline loops: CDR1 SGHTA, CDR2 FQGNSA. CDR3 bases: TGTGCCAGCAGCTTAGAGGTCAGGGCGAACACCGGGGAGCTGTTTTTT. Translating gives CASSLEVRANTGELFF.

Only a few counts were recorded for this clonotype. The chain joins TRBV6-5 to TRBJ2-2; TRBD1 matches at 9 bases. V dropped 5 bases and J dropped 7; count of bases not matched to a gene: 8. The CDR3 contains 15 residues. Per germline, CDR1 MNHEY and CDR2 SVGAGI. CDR3 coding DNA: TGTGCCAGCAGTCCTTGGGACAGGGAGGGCGGGGAGCTGTTTTTT. Its protein product is CASSPWDREGGELFF.

There are a few counts of this clonotype. The V gene is TRBV18, the J gene TRBJ2-7; 10 positions match TRBD1. The CDR3 consists of 15 residues. Germline CDR1 KGHSH, CDR2 LQKENI. V was pared by 5 bases and J by 3 bases, with 7 bases of the junction left unmatched. CDR3 in amino acids: CASSTAGTGDYEQYF. In DNA, the CDR3 is TGTGCCAGCTCAACGGCCGGGACAGGGGACTACGAGCAGTACTTC. Filled out from reference TRBV18 and TRBJ2-7, the complete variable domain reads NAGVMQNPRHLVRRRGQEARLRCSPMKGHSHVYWYRQLPEEGLKFMVYLQKENIIDESGMPKERFSAEFPKEGPSILRIQQVVRGDSAAYFCASSTAGTGDYEQYFGPGTRLTVT.